This TCR beta chain was documented in a study of blood T cell repertoires in COVID-19. Study information: The origin of the acute and convalescent COVID-19 samples was the United States, Italy and Spain. T cells, B-cell-depleted T cells, or PBMCs supplied cDNA or gDNA.

A few counts support this clone. Germline assignment: CDR1 GTSNPN and CDR2 SVGIG (reference sequence). The V gene lost 0 bases and the J gene lost 6 bases, with 15 bases spanning the gap. CDR3 length: 15 residues. Methods used by the authors: Amplification from reference gene primers served as the basis for estimated nucleated cell counts. Sequencing used immunoSEQ multiplex PCR; TCRdb keeps in-frame clones, though not all of them. The DNA was the basis for D and trimming; V, J and clone size are from that table. The table has about 230,000 clones, 83% seen once. Sequencing was done on a sample of peripheral blood. The chain combines TRBV30 with TRBJ2-1, with TRBD2 as a possible D gene (6 bases). The TCR sequence derives from a woman in her forties or fifties with acute or convalescent COVID-19. Here the CDR3 reads CAWSVERQGGNEQFF. The CDR3 nucleotides read TGTGCCTGGAGTGTGGAAAGGCAGGGAGGCAATGAGCAGTTCTTC.